What follows are 15 T cell receptor beta chains derived from one specimen sequenced in a study of T-cell memory formation after mild COVID-19. In TCRdb, the 5' RACE reads were re-called with MiXCR into one record per CDR3 protein. Altogether some 270,000 distinct CDR3 sequences are present, 15% to 17% being singletons, with the ten largest covering 2.1%. Sequencing used PBMCs or a T cell subset sorted from them (not recorded which). Receptors originate from an adult woman who had mild COVID-19 (a few samples of this study predate the infection). Cell type and time point are not known.

The chain links TRBV30 to TRBJ1-2; unclear D gene. The CDR3 runs 11 residues. Germline V CDR1 and CDR2: GTSNPN, SVGIG (reference sequence). Deletions cut 3 bases from V and 8 bases from J, with 10 bases between. This CDR3 is CAWRLSGGYTF. The CDR3 DNA reads as TGTGCCTGGAGACTCTCGGGGGGCTACACCTTC.

This clonotype was recorded many times. In nucleotides, the CDR3 is TGCAGTGCTAGGGCCTCGTGGACTAGCGGGAGCACAGATACGCAGTATTTT. It translates to CSARASWTSGSTDTQYF. The chain has TRBV20-1 and TRBJ2-3; 11 nucleotides match TRBD2. Germline CDR1 reads DFQATT; CDR2 reads SNEGSKA (reference sequence). The CDR3 totals 17 residues. The trim removed 3 bases at V and 0 bases at J, leaving 8 bases unmatched.

This clonotype was detected a few times. The genes are TRBV7-3 and TRBJ2-1; TRBD2 matches 8 bases. V dropped 1 base and J dropped 6; count of bases not matched to a gene: 2. Germline lookup yields CDR1 SGHTA and CDR2 FQGTGA. The length of the CDR3 is 14 residues. The chain's CDR3 is CASSLSRGGNEQFF. DNA for the CDR3: TGTGCCAGCAGCTTAAGCCGGGGGGGCAATGAGCAGTTCTTC.

This clonotype has a handful of counts. This chain joins TRBV4-1 and TRBJ2-5; perhaps TRBD2 as D (6 bases). The CDR3 contains 19 residues. Germline loops: CDR1 MGHRA, CDR2 YSYEKL. The ends were cut back, 4 bases at V and 4 bases at J, with 28 bases in the middle. CDR3 bases: TGCGCCAGCAGCCCCCCGTATCCTACTAAGCGGGTCCCCATAGAGACCCAGTACTTC. This translates into CASSPPYPTKRVPIETQYF.

J is TRBJ2-1 and V is TRBV18; D possibly uses TRBD1 or TRBD2 (5 bases each). V was cut by 2 bases and J by 8 bases, with 13 bases left in between. Germline CDR1 KGHSH, CDR2 LQKENI. CDR3 length: 14 amino acids. The CDR3 is CASSPEGLSYEQFF. In DNA form, the CDR3 reads TGTGCCAGCTCACCAGAGGGGCTCTCCTATGAGCAGTTCTTC.

The V call is TRBV7-2, the J call TRBJ2-6; tentative D call: TRBD2 (5 bases). Per germline, CDR1 SGHTA and CDR2 FQGNSA. CDR3 length: 20 amino acids. Trimming left V 0 bases short and J 4 bases short, with 22 bases between. CDR3 protein: CASSLAGVLGIYRGANVLTF. DNA of the CDR3: TGTGCCAGCAGCTTAGCGGGAGTGTTGGGTATCTACCGCGGGGCCAACGTCCTGACTTTC.

This clonotype showed up many times. The rearrangement uses TRBV7-9 and TRBJ2-5, with unresolved D. Germline assignment: CDR1 SEHNR and CDR2 FQNEAQ (reference sequence). The CDR3 loop spans 13 amino acids. V was trimmed by 0 bases and J by 5 bases, leaving 7 bases between them. CDR3 region: CASSLALRETQYF. DNA of the CDR3: TGTGCCAGCAGCTTAGCCCTCCGGGAGACCCAGTACTTC.

This clonotype occurred a few times. The genes are TRBV7-9 and TRBJ1-2; D is undetermined. Germline-derived CDR1 and CDR2 are SEHNR and FQNEAQ (reference sequence). V was clipped by 0 bases and J by 10 bases, with 15 bases between them. The CDR3 length is 14 residues. In DNA, the CDR3 is TGTGCCAGCAGCTTAGCGCTGAGGAATTCCGACTACACCTTC. It codes for CASSLALRNSDYTF.

This clonotype was counted between two and nine times. V gene TRBV24-1 combines with J gene TRBJ2-3, with D unresolved. V was cut by 0 bases and J by 5 bases, with 5 bases left in between. The CDR3 consists of 13 residues. From germline, CDR1 is KGHDR and CDR2 SFDVKD. The CDR3 loop is CATSDLLGDTQYF. The CDR3 DNA follows: TGTGCCACCAGTGATTTGCTCGGAGATACGCAGTATTTT.

The chain joins TRBV29-1 to TRBJ1-2; D call uncertain. Germline assignment: CDR1 SQVTM and CDR2 ANQGSEA. The CDR3 extends over 10 amino acids. The V end lost 0 bases, the J end lost 8 bases, and 4 bases lay between the germline ends. The CDR3 spells CSVEDGGYTF. For the CDR3, the DNA is TGCAGCGTTGAAGACGGAGGCTACACCTTC.

The rearrangement joins TRBV12-5 to TRBJ1-1; D not resolved. In germline, CDR1 is LGHNT, CDR2 FRNRAP. The CDR3 is 16 residues long. The V and J ends lost 1 base and 2 bases respectively, with 14 bases between them. CDR3 amino acids: CASGLAQGGVNTEAFF. DNA for the CDR3: TGTGCTAGTGGTTTGGCCCAAGGAGGAGTTAACACTGAAGCTTTCTTT.

The chain carries TRBV10-3 and TRBJ2-1; TRBD2 matches 10 bases. This CDR3 has 19 amino acids. Per germline, CDR1 ENHRY and CDR2 SYGVKD. The junction had 18 bases not matched to a gene; V was cut back by 4 bases and J by 6 bases. The CDR3, as DNA: TGTGCCATCAGTGCGACGATACTAGCGGGGATGAGTTGGGGCAATGAGCAGTTCTTC. It specifies CAISATILAGMSWGNEQFF.

This chain joins TRBV4-3 and TRBJ2-1, with TRBD2 matching over 12 bases. Germline CDR1 LGHNA, CDR2 YSLEER. This CDR3 comprises 14 residues. V dropped 5 bases and J dropped 9; count of bases not matched to a gene: 5. The CDR3 spells CASSKTSGSSEQFF. The CDR3 region has the DNA TGCGCCAGCAGCAAGACTAGCGGGAGTTCTGAGCAGTTCTTC.

This clonotype occurred a few times. The V call is TRBV3-1, the J call TRBJ2-7; a possible D gene is TRBD2 (6 bases). Germline CDR1 LGHDT, CDR2 YNNKEL (reference sequence). V was clipped by 4 bases and J by 4 bases, with 14 bases between them. The CDR3 spans 14 residues. The CDR3 protein is CASSRGVPSYEQYF. DNA of the CDR3: TGTGCCAGCAGCCGCGGGGTTCCTTCGTACGAGCAGTACTTC.

This clonotype was seen only a few times. The chain uses TRBV5-6 and TRBJ1-5, with 9 bases matching TRBD1. This CDR3 contains 15 residues. V lost 1 base and J lost 9; bases outside the gene matches: 8. The germline gives CDR1 SGHDT, CDR2 YYEEEE. CDR3 sequence (DNA): TGTGCCAGCAGCTTGAATGGACAGGGGACGCGGCCCCAGCATTTT. Its protein is CASSLNGQGTRPQHF.